This TCR beta chain emerged from a study of PD-1 blockade in classical Hodgkin lymphoma. General study findings and limits: Possible causes of repertoire differences, disease activity or prior therapy, remain undefined. Newly diagnosed patients were reported to start with lower TCR diversity than healthy donors. When nivolumab was started under 1 year after ASCT, patients were excluded.

The CDR3 has 14 residues. Trimming took 4 bases from V and 5 from J; bases not matched to a gene: 7. Germline-derived CDR1 and CDR2 are SGHTA and FQGNSA. Method: immunoSEQ multiplex PCR; TCRdb's copy keeps in-frame clones and lacks some. Of tens of thousands of clones in the sample, 81% were seen once. To note about this clone: The antigen remains unidentified.

Brentuximab vedotin exposure varied, and every patient relapsed after autologous stem cell transplantation. Best responses were complete response, partial response or progressive disease. The TCR was taken from a human donor with classical Hodgkin lymphoma. This chain connects TRBV7-2 to TRBJ2-7, with 8 bases fitting TRBD2. The sequenced sample was peripheral blood mononuclear cells (PBMCs), obtained at baseline. The CDR3 sequence is CASSSRWREDEQYF. CDR3 coding DNA: TGTGCCAGCAGCTCCCGATGGCGGGAGGACGAGCAGTACTTC. The variable domain in full, with the rest retrieved from reference TRBV7-2 and TRBJ2-7, is GAGVSQSPSNKVTEKGKDVELRCDPISGHTALYWYRQSLGQGLEFLIYFQGNSAPDKSGLPSDRFSAERTGGSVSTLTIQRTQQEDSAVYLCASSSRWREDEQYFGPGTRLTVT.